Sequencing of this T cell receptor (beta chain) was carried out in a study of T cells in Graves' hyperthyroidism and ophthalmopathy. Germline V gives CDR1 DFQATT, CDR2 SNEGSKA (reference sequence). V shed 3 bases and J 4 bases; nucleotides not matched to a gene: 8. This CDR3 region has 15 residues. Amplification of TCR beta CDR3 regions used RNA as the template. An initial round of RT-PCR targeting the TCR CDR3 relied on the HTBI primer set. TCRdb passed the multiplex PCR reads through MiXCR, listing each CDR3 protein once. The sample records around 690,000 distinct CDR3 sequences, less than 25% being singletons.

The chain carries TRBV20-1 and TRBJ2-1; 8 positions match TRBD2. This TCR derives from a man younger than 40 with Graves' ophthalmopathy. Material: blood. The DNA for the CDR3 is TGCAGTGCTAGCGGTGGTACGGGAGGGTACAATGAGCAGTTCTTC. Protein sequence: CSASGGTGGYNEQFF.